These 21 T cell receptor beta chains were all obtained from the same sample, sequenced in a study of T cell responses to AZD1222 COVID-19 vaccine. Assay: immunoSEQ multiplex PCR; the TCRdb copy retains only in-frame clones and omits some. Found here are about 56,000 clones, approximately 83% of them singletons; the top ten hold over 15%. The specimen comprised peripheral blood, sampled on day 0 of AZD1222 vaccination. The receptor source for this set is an adult in good health.

This sequence joins TRBV9 and TRBJ1-1; D uncertain. Germline V gene lookup returns CDR1 SGDLS and CDR2 YYNGEE. Trimming removed 4 bases from V and 3 bases from J, with 16 bases in between. CDR3 length: 15 amino acids. CDR3 coding DNA: TGTGCCAGCAGCTTAGAGCCAAACGGGTACACTGAAGCTTTCTTT. Translation: CASSLEPNGYTEAFF.

The chain couples TRBV4-2 to TRBJ2-7; TRBD1 aligns across 11 bases. This CDR3 contains 14 residues. The trim removed 4 bases at V and 4 bases at J, leaving 3 bases unmatched. Looked up from germline, CDR1 is LGHNA and CDR2 is YNFKEQ. The CDR3 sequence is CASSPGQGAYEQYF. For the CDR3, the DNA is TGTGCCAGCAGCCCTGGACAGGGGGCTTACGAGCAGTACTTC.

This sequence joins TRBV7-8 and TRBJ2-1, with TRBD2 identical over 12 bases. CDR3 length equals 17 residues. V trimming: 4 bases; J trimming: 3 bases; junction bases outside the gene matches: 7. The V gene's germline CDR1 is SGHVS and CDR2 FQNEAQ. The CDR3 here is CASSSTPGLAGYNEQFF. The CDR3 nucleotides read TGTGCCAGCAGCTCAACACCGGGACTAGCGGGCTACAATGAGCAGTTCTTC. Using reference TRBV7-8 and TRBJ2-1 for the parts outside the CDR3, the full variable domain is GAGVSQSPRYKVAKRGQDVALRCDPISGHVSLFWYQQALGQGPEFLTYFQNEAQLDKSGLPSDRFFAERPEGSVSTLKIQRTQQEDSAVYLCASSSTPGLAGYNEQFFGPGTRLTVL.

The rearrangement links TRBV6-1 to TRBJ2-3, with D perhaps TRBD1 (6 bases). The germline CDR1 and CDR2 sequences are MNHNS and SASEGT. Trimming stripped 3 bases from V and 1 base from J, with 8 bases between. This CDR3 contains 14 residues. CDR3 coding DNA: TGTGCCAGCAGTGATTCAGGGGGCACAGATACGCAGTATTTT. Its translation is CASSDSGGTDTQYF.

This clone was seen once. The CDR3 DNA is TGTGCCAGCAGCTACGGGACTAGCCTCCCCTACGAGCAGTACTTC. It codes for CASSYGTSLPYEQYF. The rearrangement joins TRBV5-4 to TRBJ2-7; 9 bases match TRBD2. This CDR3 contains 15 residues. From germline, CDR1 is SGHNT and CDR2 YYREEE (reference sequence). With 3 bases clipped from V and 2 bases from J, the junction kept 6 bases outside the gene matches.

This chain connects TRBV7-9 to TRBJ1-1, with D possibly being TRBD1 (5 bases). The germline gives CDR1 SEHNR, CDR2 FQNEAQ (reference sequence). Trimming stripped 4 bases from V and 9 bases from J, with 12 bases between. The CDR3 spans 12 residues. CDR3 sequence: CASSSTGTKAFF. Written as DNA, the CDR3 is TGTGCCAGCAGCTCAACCGGGACCAAAGCTTTCTTT.

V and J are TRBV27 and TRBJ1-5; D is possibly TRBD1 (6 bases). The V gene lost 3 bases and the J gene lost 7 bases, with 10 bases spanning the gap. Germline-derived CDR1 and CDR2 are MNHEY and SMNVEV (reference sequence). CDR3 length: 13 residues. In DNA form, the CDR3 reads TGTGCCAGCAGTTTGAACAGGGAGCAGCCCCAGCATTTT. Translation gives CASSLNREQPQHF.

The chain carries TRBV9 and TRBJ2-7; D is ambiguous. The CDR3 loop spans 11 amino acids. V lost 3 bases to trimming and J lost 3 bases, with 4 bases between them. Germline V lookup: CDR1 SGDLS, CDR2 YYNGEE. DNA for the CDR3: TGTGCCAGCAGCGACCTCTACGAGCAGTACTTC. Translated, it gives CASSDLYEQYF. The variable domain in full, completed from reference TRBV9 and TRBJ2-7, reads DSGVTQTPKHLITATGQRVTLRCSPRSGDLSVYWYQQSLDQGLQFLIQYYNGEERAKGNILERFSAQQFPDLHSELNLSSLELGDSALYFCASSDLYEQYFGPGTRLTVT.

The CDR3 sequence: CASSPASMETQYF. CDR3 sequence (DNA): TGTGCCAGCTCACCAGCTAGTATGGAGACCCAGTACTTC. J is TRBJ2-5 and V is TRBV18; D call uncertain. Looked up from germline, CDR1 is KGHSH and CDR2 is LQKENI. There are 13 residues in the CDR3. V lost 2 bases to trimming and J lost 5 bases, with 9 bases between them.

The chain recombines TRBV14 with TRBJ1-4; perhaps TRBD1 as D (5 bases). Trimming pared 0 bases from V and 5 bases from J, leaving 13 bases between. Germline V gene sequence: CDR1 SGHDN, CDR2 FVKESK. The CDR3 loop spans 16 amino acids. CDR3 sequence: CASSQERDRVNEKLFF. CDR3 coding DNA: TGTGCCAGCAGCCAAGAGCGGGACCGAGTAAATGAAAAACTGTTTTTT.

This clone appeared a single time. This chain links TRBV6-5 with TRBJ1-5, with 11 bases aligning to TRBD1. The ends lost 7 bases at V and 6 bases at J; junction bases unmatched: 5. The CDR3 sequence is 14 residues long. Germline loops: CDR1 MNHEY, CDR2 SVGAGI. CDR3 in amino acids: CASNPGQGVQPQHF. In DNA form, the CDR3 reads TGTGCCAGCAATCCGGGACAGGGGGTTCAGCCCCAGCATTTT.

This clone was counted once. The CDR3 here is CASSGGQGYPEAFF. The CDR3 DNA is TGTGCCAGCAGTGGGGGACAGGGGTACCCTGAAGCTTTCTTT. This chain joins TRBV28 and TRBJ1-1, with 10 nucleotides matching TRBD1. This CDR3 is built from 14 residues. V gave up 5 bases and J gave up 6 bases; unmatched junction bases: 6. CDR1 is MDHEN, CDR2 SYDVKM, per germline.

This chain uses TRBV29-1 with TRBJ2-7; 9 bases match TRBD1. CDR1 and CDR2 (germline): SQVTM, ANQGSEA. This CDR3 comprises 14 residues. With 6 bases clipped from V and 3 bases from J, the junction kept 9 bases outside the gene matches. The CDR3 sequence is CSVRPGQGNYEQYF. The CDR3 DNA sequence: TGCAGCGTCCGACCGGGACAGGGTAACTACGAGCAGTACTTC.

This chain links TRBV19 with TRBJ1-4; D not certain. CDR1 LNHDA and CDR2 SQIVND come from the germline V gene (reference sequence). The CDR3 length is 15 residues. V was clipped by 1 base and J by 0 bases, with 6 bases between them. The CDR3 loop reads CASSIADPTNEKLFF. In nucleotides, the CDR3 is TGTGCCAGTAGTATAGCGGATCCAACTAATGAAAAACTGTTTTTT.

The rearrangement links TRBV9 to TRBJ2-3; 7 bases fit TRBD2. Germline V gives CDR1 SGDLS, CDR2 YYNGEE. The ends lost 1 base at V and 1 base at J; junction bases unmatched: 18. This CDR3 is built from 20 residues. CDR3 sequence: CASSVSGGGPLPTRTDTQYF. The CDR3 DNA follows: TGTGCCAGCAGCGTATCGGGGGGAGGGCCACTCCCAACTCGCACAGATACGCAGTATTTT.

The rearrangement links TRBV6-5 to TRBJ2-1; 8 bases match TRBD2. The CDR3 covers 14 residues. V shed 7 bases, J shed 3 bases, and the junction held 5 bases outside the gene matches. CDR1 is MNHEY and CDR2 is SVGAGI in the germline V gene. CDR3 DNA: TGTGCCAGCACTCTAGCGGGCGACTACAATGAGCAGTTCTTC. Residues: CASTLAGDYNEQFF.

The chain recombines TRBV19 with TRBJ2-7; no definite D call. This CDR3 region has 14 residues. Germline assignment: CDR1 LNHDA and CDR2 SQIVND (reference sequence). V shed 6 bases and J shed 7 bases, with 19 bases lying between them. CDR3 sequence: CASSIRPESGEQYF. The CDR3 DNA reads as TGTGCCAGTAGCATCCGGCCGGAATCTGGGGAGCAGTACTTC.

V is TRBV3-1 (or the pseudogene TRBV3-2) and J is TRBJ2-1; 11 nucleotides agree with TRBD2. CDR1 LGHDT and CDR2 YNNKEL come from the germline V gene (reference sequence). J lost 4 bases, V lost 3 bases, and 8 bases had no gene match. This CDR3 contains 17 residues. Here the CDR3 reads CASSHTSGGENYNEQFF. The CDR3 DNA sequence: TGTGCCAGCAGCCATACTAGCGGGGGCGAAAATTACAATGAGCAGTTCTTC.

The chain couples TRBV5-5 to TRBJ1-6, with 8 bases fitting TRBD1. In germline, CDR1 is SGHKS, CDR2 YYEKEE (reference sequence). The CDR3 is 19 amino acids. V was pared by 2 bases and J by 7 bases, with 17 bases of the junction left unmatched. Here the CDR3 DNA reads TGTGCCAGCAGCTTCCGGCTCCTACTATCGACAGGGGCGAATTCACCCCTCCACTTT. It encodes CASSFRLLLSTGANSPLHF.

The rearrangement links TRBV30 to TRBJ2-3; D gene uncertain. Germline V lookup: CDR1 GTSNPN, CDR2 SVGIG (reference sequence). This CDR3 comprises 11 residues. The germline V and J ends were trimmed by 2 bases and 5 bases, with 5 bases remaining between them. This chain's CDR3 is CAWSNGDTQYF. For the CDR3, the DNA is TGTGCCTGGAGTAATGGAGATACGCAGTATTTT.

The count of this clone is one. This chain joins TRBV7-9 and TRBJ2-2; D gene unclear. Germline CDR1 SEHNR, CDR2 FQNEAQ (reference sequence). V lost 3 bases and J 0 bases, leaving 14 bases between the germline ends. The CDR3 loop spans 17 amino acids. The CDR3 DNA reads as TGTGCCAGCAGCTTCCTCTCGCGGAGATCGAACACCGGGGAGCTGTTTTTT. Its protein product is CASSFLSRRSNTGELFF.